The 24 T cell receptor beta chains listed next were all sequenced from one sample in a study of blood T cell repertoires in COVID-19. Generated by immunoSEQ multiplex PCR, the TCRdb table keeps only in-frame clones and is missing some. Here the sample spans 130,000 to 150,000 clones, approximately 83% being singletons. The sequencing input was peripheral blood. These receptors originate from a woman aged 60-75 years with COVID-19, enrolled during active disease.

This chain connects TRBV6-1 to TRBJ1-2, with 9 bases identical to TRBD1. Trimming removed 3 bases from V and 4 bases from J; junction bases left unmatched: 0. This CDR3 comprises 13 residues. Germline CDR1 reads MNHNS; CDR2 reads SASEGT. The CDR3 DNA follows: TGTGCCAGCAGTGAGACAGGGGGCTATGGCTACACCTTC. This encodes CASSETGGYGYTF.

The chain combines TRBV4-2 with TRBJ1-3; the match to TRBD1 covers 7 bases. Unmatched junction bases numbered 6, after V lost 4 bases and J lost 0 bases. Germline V CDR1 and CDR2: LGHNA, YNFKEQ. The CDR3 runs 16 residues. CDR3 DNA sequence: TGTGCCAGCAGCCGGCACAGGGGAGGCTCTGGAAACACCATATATTTT. It translates to CASSRHRGGSGNTIYF.

The chain has TRBV19 and TRBJ1-5; 7 bases line up with TRBD1. The length of the CDR3 is 13 residues. J was trimmed by 7 bases and V by 7 bases; bases with no gene match: 7. CDR1 and CDR2 from the germline V gene are LNHDA and SQIVND (reference sequence). The CDR3 here is CASNLQGSQPQHF. The CDR3 bases are TGTGCCAGTAATCTACAGGGGTCACAGCCCCAGCATTTT.

The sample holds one count of this clone. The chain joins TRBV6-2 or TRBV6-3 to TRBJ2-7, with a tentative D call TRBD2 (6 bases). This CDR3 comprises 14 residues. The ends were cut back, 6 bases at V and 3 bases at J, with 15 bases in the middle. Per the germline V gene, CDR1 is MNHEY and CDR2 is SVGEGT. This CDR3 reads CASSGGLLVYEQYF. The CDR3 nucleotides read TGTGCCAGCAGCGGGGGACTTCTTGTCTACGAGCAGTACTTC.

The rearrangement joins TRBV10-1 to TRBJ2-1; 8 nucleotides line up with TRBD2. Trimming cost V 4 bases and J 6 bases; bases outside gene matches: 11. Germline CDR1 and CDR2: WNHNN and SYGVQD (reference sequence). The CDR3 contains 16 residues. CDR3 in amino acids: CASSGGRGGQFNEQFF. CDR3 coding DNA: TGCGCCAGCAGTGGCGGTCGGGGGGGGCAATTCAATGAGCAGTTCTTC.

This sequence joins TRBV7-3 and TRBJ2-2; D is possibly TRBD1 (6 bases). Trimming took 5 bases from V and 1 from J, leaving 14 bases between them. Germline V CDR1 and CDR2: SGHTA, FQGTGA. The CDR3 consists of 16 residues. CDR3: CASSIQGRENTGELFF. CDR3 bases: TGTGCCAGCAGCATACAGGGAAGAGAGAACACCGGGGAGCTGTTTTTT.

V gene TRBV18 combines with J gene TRBJ2-5; 13 bases fit TRBD2. Germline lookup yields CDR1 KGHSH and CDR2 LQKENI. The J segment lost 1 base and the V segment lost 6 bases, leaving 5 bases of the junction unmatched. The CDR3 loop spans 16 amino acids. This CDR3 is CASSPGLAGAQETQYF. DNA of the CDR3: TGTGCCAGCTCTCCAGGACTAGCGGGGGCCCAAGAGACCCAGTACTTC.

The rearrangement uses TRBV7-9 and TRBJ1-5, with D uncertain. Germline CDR1 and CDR2: SEHNR and FQNEAQ (reference sequence). CDR3 size: 19 residues. Trimming stripped 0 bases from V and 0 bases from J, with 18 bases between. This CDR3 reads CASSLAPLFADYSNQPQHF. Written as DNA, the CDR3 is TGTGCCAGCAGCTTAGCCCCACTATTCGCTGACTATAGCAATCAGCCCCAGCATTTT.

This chain connects TRBV15 to TRBJ1-1, with TRBD1 as a possible D gene (6 bases). CDR3 length equals 16 residues. Trimming took off 2 bases at V and 4 bases at J, with 17 bases between the two ends. CDR1 LNHNV and CDR2 YYDKDF come from the germline V gene (reference sequence). The CDR3: CATSRPNQGSSTEAFF. For the CDR3, the DNA is TGTGCCACCAGCAGACCCAACCAGGGGTCGAGCACTGAAGCTTTCTTT.

This clone was seen a handful of times. The CDR3 loop is CASVGQGYEQYF. DNA of the CDR3: TGTGCCAGCGTGGGACAGGGCTACGAGCAGTACTTC. The gene calls are TRBV2 and TRBJ2-7, with TRBD1 matching 9 bases. V trimming: 8 bases; J trimming: 3 bases; junction bases outside the gene matches: 2. There are 12 residues in the CDR3. Per germline, CDR1 SNHLY and CDR2 FYNNEI.

V gene TRBV10-2 combines with J gene TRBJ2-7; TRBD1 might be the D (7 bases). The CDR3 is 16 residues long. CDR1 WSHSY and CDR2 SAAADI come from the germline V gene. Trimming left V 7 bases short and J 0 bases short, with 19 bases between. This chain's CDR3 is CASTLEQGGSSYEQYF. For the CDR3, the DNA is TGCGCCAGCACCCTCGAGCAGGGGGGCTCCTCCTACGAGCAGTACTTC.

V and J are TRBV7-9 and TRBJ2-2; D gene ambiguous. Trimming removed 5 bases at V and 1 base at J, with 14 bases between. Germline CDR1 reads SEHNR; CDR2 reads FQNEAQ (reference sequence). This CDR3 contains 16 residues. The CDR3 region is CASSLLGLKNTGELFF. In DNA, the CDR3 is TGTGCCAGCAGCCTTCTCGGTCTGAAGAACACCGGGGAGCTGTTTTTT.

The chain is built from TRBV10-2 and TRBJ2-5; 10 bases align to TRBD2. V was clipped by 8 bases and J by 5 bases; unmatched bases: 8. CDR1 and CDR2 (germline): WSHSY, SAAADI. This CDR3 contains 14 residues. This CDR3 reads CASFPSGGYETQYF. The CDR3 DNA reads as TGCGCCAGCTTTCCTAGCGGGGGATATGAGACCCAGTACTTC.

The genes are TRBV7-2 and TRBJ1-1; D is perhaps TRBD1 (5 bases). V lost 5 bases, J lost 6 bases, and 10 bases lay in between. The CDR3 consists of 12 residues. In germline, CDR1 is SGHTA, CDR2 FQGNSA. The CDR3 DNA sequence: TGTGCCAGCAGCCCTCAAGGGGCTGAAGCTTTCTTT. It is translated as CASSPQGAEAFF.

CDR3 sequence: CASSQGSGNQPQHF. Written as DNA, the CDR3 is TGTGCCAGTAGTCAGGGATCGGGCAATCAGCCCCAGCATTTT. The chain is built from TRBV19 and TRBJ1-5; TRBD1 might be the D (5 bases). The germline V gene has CDR1 LNHDA and CDR2 SQIVND (reference sequence). The CDR3 is made up of 14 amino acids. The V gene lost 5 bases and the J gene lost 2 bases, with 10 bases spanning the gap.

The chain uses TRBV7-7 and TRBJ2-5; 7 bases are a match to TRBD2. CDR3 size: 13 residues. The V segment lost 4 bases and the J segment 3 bases; nucleotides outside the gene matches: 2. Germline CDR1 reads SSHAT; CDR2 reads FNYEAQ (reference sequence). CDR3 DNA sequence: TGTGCCAGCAGCTCCAGCGGGGAAGAGACCCAGTACTTC. It yields the protein CASSSSGEETQYF.

This sequence joins TRBV29-1 and TRBJ2-7; 7 nucleotides align to TRBD2. Germline CDR1 SQVTM, CDR2 ANQGSEA. V trimming: 5 bases; J trimming: 6 bases; junction bases outside the gene matches: 13. This CDR3 contains 14 residues. The DNA for the CDR3 is TGCAGCGTTCCCGGCGGGGGTGGGTGGGCCGAGCAGTACTTC. It translates to CSVPGGGGWAEQYF.

The chain uses TRBV7-9 and TRBJ1-2, with 7 bases matching TRBD1. The V gene end was trimmed by 6 bases and the J gene end by 6 bases; junction bases not matched to a gene: 13. The CDR3 totals 15 residues. Germline V gene sequence: CDR1 SEHNR, CDR2 FQNEAQ (reference sequence). The CDR3 here is CASSRGTAVRDGYTF. CDR3 nucleotides: TGTGCCAGCAGTCGAGGGACAGCGGTTAGGGATGGCTACACCTTC.

The chain combines TRBV6-1 with TRBJ2-7, with D possibly TRBD1 on 6 matching bases. The germline V gene has CDR1 MNHNS and CDR2 SASEGT. V was clipped by 3 bases and J by 3 bases, with 21 bases between them. This CDR3 contains 17 residues. The CDR3 loop reads CASSEGAGHPLDYEQYF. The CDR3 nucleotides read TGTGCCAGCAGTGAGGGGGCAGGTCATCCTCTAGACTACGAGCAGTACTTC.

V gene TRBV29-1 combines with J gene TRBJ2-3; 11 bases align to TRBD1. From germline, CDR1 is SQVTM and CDR2 ANQGSEA. After removal of 7 bases from V and 3 bases from J, the junction contained 9 bases not matched to a gene. The length of the CDR3 is 15 residues. In DNA form, the CDR3 reads TGCAGCGCTGACGGGACAGGGGGTGCGACAGATACGCAGTATTTT. Translation: CSADGTGGATDTQYF.

CDR3 DNA sequence: TGTGCCAGCAGCAAAGATGGGCAGGGCACTAATGAAAAACTGTTTTTT. The encoded protein is CASSKDGQGTNEKLFF. The V call is TRBV21-1, the J call TRBJ1-4; the table assigns TRBD1, which was not confirmed against the DNA. TRBV21-1 is reported as a pseudogene. This CDR3 is 16 amino acids long.

The genes are TRBV13 and TRBJ1-1; a weak D match, TRBD1 (5 bases). Germline V gene lookup returns CDR1 PRHDT and CDR2 FYEKMQ (reference sequence). Deletions cut 1 base from V and 1 base from J, with 16 bases between. This CDR3 contains 17 residues. CDR3 in amino acids: CASSLEPRGRRNTEAFF. As DNA, the CDR3 is TGTGCCAGCAGCTTAGAACCAAGGGGCAGGAGGAACACTGAAGCTTTCTTT.

This clone appeared once. The CDR3 DNA reads as TGTGCCAGCAGCCAAGGCTGGGACAAGTATAATTCACCCCTCCACTTT. Encoded protein: CASSQGWDKYNSPLHF. The rearrangement joins TRBV3-1 (or the pseudogene TRBV3-2) to TRBJ1-6, with D possibly being TRBD1 (6 bases). The germline V and J ends were trimmed by 1 base and 4 bases, with 11 bases remaining between them. Germline assignment: CDR1 LGHDT and CDR2 YNNKEL (reference sequence). The CDR3 consists of 16 residues.

The chain uses TRBV7-2 and TRBJ2-3; the match to TRBD1 covers 10 bases. Trimming at V came to 0 bases and at J to 1 base, leaving 7 bases not matched to a gene. CDR1 and CDR2 from the germline V gene are SGHTA and FQGNSA. The CDR3 covers 18 residues. CDR3 protein: CASSLARPGQGGTDTQYF. In DNA form, the CDR3 reads TGTGCCAGCAGCTTAGCGCGTCCAGGACAGGGGGGCACAGATACGCAGTATTTT.